This TCR beta chain was captured by sequencing in a study of cytomegalovirus exposure and HLA in healthy donors. Study-wide results and limits: As a later analysis showed, several of the most significant clusters appeared to be linked to common viral pathogens. Researchers reportedly found TCR beta sequences accurately predicted most subjects' HLA-A and HLA-B alleles. CMV serostatus was the only immune exposure information that was available.

Primers: 60 Vbeta forward and 13 Jbeta reverse. The method was immunoSEQ multiplex PCR; TCRdb's version includes in-frame clones alone and lacks a portion of them. The data hold fewer than 200,000 clones, with around 76% observed a single time. This clone occurred a few times. Its specificity is not known. CDR1 is MGHRA, CDR2 YSYEKL, per germline. The CDR3 contains 14 residues. V dropped 3 bases and J dropped 4 bases, with 10 bases sitting between them. The sample was PBMCs. The chain combines TRBV4-1 with TRBJ2-1; the D is unclear. This TCR was sampled from a man in his forties in good health and CMV-seropositive. This CDR3 reads CASSHERRYNEQFF. CDR3 nucleotides: TGCGCCAGCAGCCACGAGCGAAGATACAATGAGCAGTTCTTC.